This is a list of T cell receptor beta chains from one sample in a study of CD8 T cells in Susac syndrome. One entry per CDR3 protein results from TCRdb running MiXCR on the immunoSEQ multiplex PCR reads. Of about 240,000 distinct CDR3 sequences listed, 95% to 97% are singletons. The sample comprised CD4+ T cells from PBMCs. These receptors all come from a human donor with Susac syndrome. Both conserved end residues are part of each CDR3. A D gene is named only where the DNA matches it firmly. The listing skips clone size in some rows; elsewhere it reads once, few, many or a size class.

TRBJ2-1 | - | - | TRBV9 | CASNPSATSYNEQFF | TGTGCCAGCAACCCGTCCGCGACCTCCTACAATGAGCAGTTCTTC
TRBJ1-1 | - | - | TRBV15 | CATSRAGVGKTEAFF | TGTGCCACCAGCAGAGCAGGGGTGGGGAAGACTGAAGCTTTCTTT
TRBJ2-1 | - | - | TRBV15 | CATSKRGPIGYNEQFF | TGTGCCACCAGCAAAAGGGGTCCTATCGGGTACAATGAGCAGTTCTTC
TRBJ2-1 | - | - | TRBV29-1 | CSTWTARAYNEQFF | TGCAGCACTTGGACAGCAAGAGCCTACAATGAGCAGTTCTTC
TRBJ2-1 | - | once | TRBV29-1 | CSVSPTAGSYNEQFF | TGCAGCGTTTCTCCGACCGCGGGCTCCTACAATGAGCAGTTCTTC
TRBJ2-1 | TRBD2 | - | TRBV6-6 | CASSARTSGRFDEQFF | TGTGCCAGCAGTGCCAGGACTAGCGGGAGGTTCGATGAGCAGTTCTTC
TRBJ2-1 | - | - | TRBV28 | CASNSASYNEQFF | TGTGCCAGCAATTCCGCCTCCTACAATGAGCAGTTCTTC
TRBJ1-2 | TRBD1 | - | TRBV30 | CAWSSSDRGITNYGYTF | TGTGCCTGGAGTTCTTCGGACAGGGGTATAACTAACTATGGCTACACCTTC
TRBJ2-1 | TRBD2 | - | TRBV20-1 | CSARGVAGEWLNEQFF | TGCAGTGCTAGAGGGGTAGCGGGAGAGTGGTTGAATGAGCAGTTCTTC
TRBJ2-7 | - | - | TRBV12-3/TRBV12-4 | CASSFVRTYEQYF | TGTGCCAGCAGTTTCGTACGCACCTACGAGCAGTACTTC
TRBJ2-7 | TRBD2 | - | TRBV20-1 | CSARPGLANEQYF | TGCAGTGCTCGACCGGGACTAGCGAACGAGCAGTACTTC
TRBJ1-4 | - | once | TRBV12-3/TRBV12-4 | CASSLQGGEKLFF | TGTGCCAGCAGTTTACAGGGAGGTGAAAAACTGTTTTTT
TRBJ2-7 | - | - | TRBV15 | CATSKGPGDEQYF | TGTGCCACCAGCAAAGGCCCCGGGGACGAGCAGTACTTC
TRBJ2-5 | - | - | TRBV20-1 | CSARVRRAETQYF | TGCAGTGCTAGGGTTCGGAGGGCAGAGACCCAGTACTTC
TRBJ2-1 | - | - | TRBV5-1 | CASSLSPVYSEQFF | TGCGCCAGCAGCTTGTCCCCAGTTTACAGTGAGCAGTTCTTC
TRBJ2-7 | - | - | TRBV2 | CASSPRTNYYEEQYF | TGTGCCAGCAGTCCCAGGACTAACTACTACGAGGAGCAGTACTTC
TRBJ1-5 | - | - | TRBV5-6 | CASSQYGNQPQHF | TGTGCCAGCAGCCAGTACGGTAATCAGCCCCAGCATTTT
TRBJ2-1 | TRBD2 | - | TRBV9 | CASSLRTSGLNYNEQFF | TGTGCCAGCAGCCTTAGGACTAGCGGATTAAACTACAATGAGCAGTTCTTC
TRBJ2-1 | - | - | TRBV30 | CAWTPRNNEQFF | TGTGCCTGGACCCCTAGGAACAATGAGCAGTTCTTC
TRBJ1-5 | - | once | TRBV3-1 | CASSGGPSRQPQHF | TGTGCCAGCAGTGGCGGGCCGAGTCGTCAGCCCCAGCATTTT
TRBJ2-7 | - | - | TRBV6-2/TRBV6-3 | CASSRTEYEQYF | TGTGCCAGCAGCCGTACAGAGTACGAGCAGTACTTC
TRBJ1-1 | - | - | TRBV10-3 | CAISGRGTNTEAFF | TGTGCCATCAGTGGGAGGGGCACAAACACTGAAGCTTTCTTT
TRBJ2-2 | TRBD2 | - | TRBV14 | CASSRRPGSGSTGELFF | TGTGCCAGCAGCCGAAGACCAGGGAGCGGGAGCACCGGGGAGCTGTTTTTT
TRBJ1-1 | - | - | TRBV15 | CATSRAHGTTEAFF | TGTGCCACCAGCAGAGCACACGGGACCACTGAAGCTTTCTTT
TRBJ2-3 | - | - | TRBV30 | CAWTGSYHTDTQYF | TGTGCCTGGACCGGTAGCTACCATACAGATACGCAGTATTTT
TRBJ2-7 | TRBD1 | - | TRBV2 | CALRAPGQGYEQYF | TGTGCCCTCAGGGCCCCGGGACAGGGCTACGAGCAGTACTTC
TRBJ1-1 | - | - | TRBV10-3 | CAIRREENTEAFF | TGTGCCATCAGGAGAGAGGAGAACACTGAAGCTTTCTTT
TRBJ1-2 | - | - | TRBV5-1 | CASSTSGRPIYGYTF | TGCGCCAGCAGCACTTCGGGACGGCCAATCTATGGCTACACCTTC
TRBJ2-1 | TRBD2 | - | TRBV4-1 | CASSPGLAPPYNEQFF | TGCGCCAGCAGCCCTGGACTAGCGCCACCCTACAATGAGCAGTTCTTC
TRBJ2-5 | - | - | TRBV11-2 | CASSRVEETQYF | TGTGCCAGCAGCCGGGTGGAAGAGACCCAGTACTTC
TRBJ1-3 | - | - | TRBV7-9 | CASSALRTAGNTIYF | TGTGCCAGCAGCGCACTCCGGACAGCTGGAAACACCATATATTTT
TRBJ1-4 | - | - | TRBV30 | CAWTSVPTEKLFF | TGTGCCTGGACCTCAGTCCCAACAGAAAAACTGTTTTTT
TRBJ2-7 | TRBD2 | - | TRBV29-1 | CSVATSGSGWEQYF | TGCAGCGTCGCGACTAGCGGGAGCGGGTGGGAGCAGTACTTC
TRBJ2-1 | TRBD2 | - | TRBV4-1 | CASSHHSTGLAGALDEQFF | TGCGCCAGCAGCCACCACAGCACAGGACTAGCGGGAGCTTTGGATGAGCAGTTCTTC
TRBJ1-2 | - | - | TRBV7-3 | CASSLAPTGRYGYTF | TGTGCCAGCAGTCTGGCTCCGACAGGACGCTATGGCTACACCTTC
TRBJ1-2 | TRBD1 | - | TRBV12-3/TRBV12-4 | CASRSGTGDYGYTF | TGTGCCAGCAGATCCGGGACAGGCGACTATGGCTACACCTTC
TRBJ2-3 | - | - | TRBV25-1 | CASSEIVRDTQYF | TGTGCCAGCAGTGAGATAGTCCGAGATACGCAGTATTTT
TRBJ2-3 | TRBD2 | - | TRBV6-5 | CASRLREGRMDTQYF | TGTGCCAGCAGACTGCGGGAGGGCCGGATGGATACGCAGTATTTT
TRBJ2-7 | TRBD1 | - | TRBV29-1 | CSVAGPGTGSSEQYF | TGCAGCGTTGCGGGGCCCGGGACAGGTTCTTCCGAGCAGTACTTC
TRBJ2-2 | - | - | TRBV19 | CASRVTGELFF | TGTGCCAGCCGAGTGACCGGGGAGCTGTTTTTT
TRBJ2-7 | TRBD1 | - | TRBV28 | CASRSNRGYEQYF | TGTGCCAGCAGATCTAACAGGGGGTACGAGCAGTACTTC
TRBJ2-4 | TRBD1 | once | TRBV18 | CASSPSRQGLQNIQYF | TGTGCCAGCTCACCGTCGCGACAGGGATTACAAAACATTCAGTACTTC
TRBJ1-2 | - | - | TRBV29-1 | CSVPQDSLIYGYTF | TGCAGCGTTCCCCAGGACAGCCTGATCTATGGCTACACCTTC
TRBJ2-5 | TRBD1 | - | TRBV28 | CATSKDRSGTQYF | TGTGCCACCTCGAAGGACAGGTCTGGGACCCAGTACTTC
TRBJ2-3 | - | - | TRBV7-9 | CASSGRTEVAAFTDTQYF | TGTGCCAGCAGCGGGCGGACTGAGGTAGCGGCCTTCACAGATACGCAGTATTTT
TRBJ2-3 | - | - | TRBV7-3 | CASSPAVTDTQYF | TGTGCCAGCAGCCCCGCGGTCACAGATACGCAGTATTTT
TRBJ1-1 | - | - | TRBV6-2/TRBV6-3 | CASREGQLEAFF | TGTGCCAGCAGGGAAGGACAGCTTGAAGCTTTCTTT
TRBJ2-3 | TRBD2 | - | TRBV9 | CASSESSGRADTQYF | TGTGCCAGCAGCGAGAGTAGCGGGAGGGCAGATACGCAGTATTTT
TRBJ2-7 | - | - | TRBV30 | CAWSVGPGEQYF | TGTGCCTGGAGTGTCGGGCCCGGGGAGCAGTACTTC
TRBJ1-2 | TRBD1 | - | TRBV12-3/TRBV12-4 | CASSLSGQAGGYTF | TGTGCCAGCAGTTTATCGGGACAGGCAGGTGGCTACACCTTC
TRBJ2-6 | TRBD1 | once | TRBV3-1 | CASSQDPGQGPGANVLTF | TGTGCCAGCAGCCAAGATCCGGGACAGGGGCCTGGGGCCAACGTCCTGACTTTC
TRBJ2-5 | - | - | TRBV7-6 | CASSPQARQGGAETQYF | TGTGCCAGCAGCCCCCAGGCCCGACAGGGAGGGGCAGAGACCCAGTACTTC
TRBJ2-3 | TRBD1 | - | TRBV29-1 | CSVGTGLRGTDTQYF | TGCAGCGTGGGGACAGGGTTGAGGGGCACAGATACGCAGTATTTT